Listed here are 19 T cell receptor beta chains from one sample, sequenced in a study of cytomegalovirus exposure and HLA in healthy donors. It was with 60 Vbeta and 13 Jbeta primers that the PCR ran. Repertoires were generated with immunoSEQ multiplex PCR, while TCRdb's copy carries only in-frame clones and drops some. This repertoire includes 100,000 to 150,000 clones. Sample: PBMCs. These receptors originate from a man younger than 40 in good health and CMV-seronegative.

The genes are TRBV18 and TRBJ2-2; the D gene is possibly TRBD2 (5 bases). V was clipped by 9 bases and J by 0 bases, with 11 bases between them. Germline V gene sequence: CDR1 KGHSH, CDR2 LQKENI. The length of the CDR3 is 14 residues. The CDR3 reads CASQSRANTGELFF. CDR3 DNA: TGTGCCAGTCAGTCGCGGGCGAACACCGGGGAGCTGTTTTTT. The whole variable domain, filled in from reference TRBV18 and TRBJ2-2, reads NAGVMQNPRHLVRRRGQEARLRCSPMKGHSHVYWYRQLPEEGLKFMVYLQKENIIDESGMPKERFSAEFPKEGPSILRIQQVVRGDSAAYFCASQSRANTGELFFGEGSRLTVL.

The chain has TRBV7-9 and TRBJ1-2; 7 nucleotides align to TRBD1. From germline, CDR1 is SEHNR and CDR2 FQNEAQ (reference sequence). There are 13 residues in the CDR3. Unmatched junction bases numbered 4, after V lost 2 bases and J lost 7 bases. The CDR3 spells CASSLRAGGGYTF. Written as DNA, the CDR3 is TGTGCCAGCAGCTTACGGGCAGGGGGTGGCTACACCTTC.

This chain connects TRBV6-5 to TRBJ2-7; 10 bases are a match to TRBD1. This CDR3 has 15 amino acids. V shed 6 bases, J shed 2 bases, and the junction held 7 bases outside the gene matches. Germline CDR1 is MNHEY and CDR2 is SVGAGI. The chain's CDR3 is CASSPGQGKTYEQYF. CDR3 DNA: TGTGCCAGCAGCCCGGGACAGGGGAAAACCTACGAGCAGTACTTC.

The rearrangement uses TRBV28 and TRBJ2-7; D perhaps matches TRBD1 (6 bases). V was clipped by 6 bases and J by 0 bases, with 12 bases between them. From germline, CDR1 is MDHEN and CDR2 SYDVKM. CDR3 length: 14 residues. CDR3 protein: CASRGTGSSYEQYF. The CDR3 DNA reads TGTGCCAGCAGGGGAACAGGGAGCTCCTACGAGCAGTACTTC.

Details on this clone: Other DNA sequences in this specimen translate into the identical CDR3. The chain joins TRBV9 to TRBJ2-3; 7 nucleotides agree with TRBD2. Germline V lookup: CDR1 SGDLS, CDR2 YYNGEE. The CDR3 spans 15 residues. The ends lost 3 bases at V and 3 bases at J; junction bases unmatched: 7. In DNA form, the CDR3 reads TGTGCCAGCAGCGCCCGGGACTATCTTACAGATACGCAGTATTTT. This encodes CASSARDYLTDTQYF.

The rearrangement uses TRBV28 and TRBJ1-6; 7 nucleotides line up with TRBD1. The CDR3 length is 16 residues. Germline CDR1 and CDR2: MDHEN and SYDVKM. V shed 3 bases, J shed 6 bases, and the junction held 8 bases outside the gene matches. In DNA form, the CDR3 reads TGTGCCAGCAGTTTCGTCCGGGACAGCTTTAATTCACCCCTCCACTTT. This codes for CASSFVRDSFNSPLHF.

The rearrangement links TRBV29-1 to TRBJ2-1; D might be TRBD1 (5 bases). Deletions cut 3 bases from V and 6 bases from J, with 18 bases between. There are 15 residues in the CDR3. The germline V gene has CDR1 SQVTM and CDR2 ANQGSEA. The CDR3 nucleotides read TGCAGCGTTGATAGGGGTCTAGAGGAGTCCAATGAGCAGTTCTTC. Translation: CSVDRGLEESNEQFF.

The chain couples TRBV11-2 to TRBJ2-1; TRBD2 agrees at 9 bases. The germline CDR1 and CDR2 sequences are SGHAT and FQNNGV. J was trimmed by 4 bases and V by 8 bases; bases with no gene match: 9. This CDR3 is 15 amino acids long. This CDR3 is CASGASGVIYNEQFF. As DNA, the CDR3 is TGTGCCAGCGGGGCTAGCGGGGTTATTTACAATGAGCAGTTCTTC.

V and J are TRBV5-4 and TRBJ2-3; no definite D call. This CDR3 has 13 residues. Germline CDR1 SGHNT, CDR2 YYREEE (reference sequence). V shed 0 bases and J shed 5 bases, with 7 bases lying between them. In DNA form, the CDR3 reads TGTGCCAGCAGCTTGGATGAACAAGATACGCAGTATTTT. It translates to CASSLDEQDTQYF.

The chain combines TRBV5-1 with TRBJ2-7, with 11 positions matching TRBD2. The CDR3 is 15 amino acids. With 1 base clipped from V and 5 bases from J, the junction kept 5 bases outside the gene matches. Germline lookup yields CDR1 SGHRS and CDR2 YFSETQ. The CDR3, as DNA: TGCGCCAGCAGCTTGACTAGCGGGAGCCCCCACGAGCAGTACTTC. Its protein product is CASSLTSGSPHEQYF.

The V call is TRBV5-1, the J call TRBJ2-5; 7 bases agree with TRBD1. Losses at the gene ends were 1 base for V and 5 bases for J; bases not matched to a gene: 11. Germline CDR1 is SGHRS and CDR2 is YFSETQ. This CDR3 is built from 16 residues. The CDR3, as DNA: TGCGCCAGCAGCTTGCCCCTCGGCGAAGGGGGCGAGACCCAGTACTTC. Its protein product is CASSLPLGEGGETQYF.

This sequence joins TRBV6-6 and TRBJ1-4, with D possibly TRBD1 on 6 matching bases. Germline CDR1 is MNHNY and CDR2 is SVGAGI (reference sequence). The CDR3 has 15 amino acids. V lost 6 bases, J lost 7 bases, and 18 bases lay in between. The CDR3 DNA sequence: TGTGCCAGCAGGGAAGACAGGAGGATTGGTGAAAAACTGTTTTTT. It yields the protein CASREDRRIGEKLFF.

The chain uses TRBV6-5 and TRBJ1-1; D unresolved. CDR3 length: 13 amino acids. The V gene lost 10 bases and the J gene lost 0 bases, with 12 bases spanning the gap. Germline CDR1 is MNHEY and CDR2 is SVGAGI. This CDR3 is CATTAVMNTEAFF. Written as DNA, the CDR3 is TGTGCCACTACAGCGGTAATGAACACTGAAGCTTTCTTT.

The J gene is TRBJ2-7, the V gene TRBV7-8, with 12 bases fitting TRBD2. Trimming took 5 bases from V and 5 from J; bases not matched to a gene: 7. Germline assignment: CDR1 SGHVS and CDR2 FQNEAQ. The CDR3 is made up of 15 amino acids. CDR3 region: CASSLGLAGRNEQYF. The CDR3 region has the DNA TGTGCCAGCAGCCTCGGACTAGCGGGGCGGAACGAGCAGTACTTC.

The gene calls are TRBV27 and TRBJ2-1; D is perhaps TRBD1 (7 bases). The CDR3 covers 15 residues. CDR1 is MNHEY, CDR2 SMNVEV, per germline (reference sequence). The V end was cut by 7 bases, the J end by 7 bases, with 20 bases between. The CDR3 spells CASTSGGLRRNEQFF. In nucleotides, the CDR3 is TGTGCCAGCACCTCAGGGGGGTTAAGAAGGAATGAGCAGTTCTTC.

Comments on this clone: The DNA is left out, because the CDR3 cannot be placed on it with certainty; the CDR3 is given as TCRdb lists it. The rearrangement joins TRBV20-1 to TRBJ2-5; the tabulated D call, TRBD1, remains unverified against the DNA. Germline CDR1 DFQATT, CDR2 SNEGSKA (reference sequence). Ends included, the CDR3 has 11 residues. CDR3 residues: CSAEFGQGSHF.

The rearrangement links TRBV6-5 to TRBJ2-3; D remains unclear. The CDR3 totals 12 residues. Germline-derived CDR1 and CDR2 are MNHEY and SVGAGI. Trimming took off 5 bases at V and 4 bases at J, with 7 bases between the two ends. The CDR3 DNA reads TGTGCCAGCAGTCGTAATGCAGATACGCAGTATTTT. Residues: CASSRNADTQYF.

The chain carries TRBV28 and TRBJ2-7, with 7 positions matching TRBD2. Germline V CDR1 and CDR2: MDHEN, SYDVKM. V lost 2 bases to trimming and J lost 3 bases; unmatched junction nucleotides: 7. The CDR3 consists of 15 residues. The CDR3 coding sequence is TGTGCCAGCAGTTTAAGCGGGAACCCTTACTACGAGCAGTACTTC. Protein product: CASSLSGNPYYEQYF.

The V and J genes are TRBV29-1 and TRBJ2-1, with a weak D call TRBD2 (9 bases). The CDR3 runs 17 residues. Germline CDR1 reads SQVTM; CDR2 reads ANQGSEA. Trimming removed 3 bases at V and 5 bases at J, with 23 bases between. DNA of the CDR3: TGCAGCGTTGATGGGCTAGCGGGACAGGTAGTCGACAATGAGCAGTTCTTC. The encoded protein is CSVDGLAGQVVDNEQFF.